This TCR beta chain was documented in a study of T cell responses to AZD1222 COVID-19 vaccine. General study results and limits: Seropositive AZD1222 recipients at baseline numbered only five or six.

The data were produced by immunoSEQ multiplex PCR, yet TCRdb's version contains in-frame clones alone and is incomplete. The profile shows about 68,000 clones, about three quarters of them singletons. To note about this clone: No antigen is known for it.

The sequence came from an adult in good health. The specimen was peripheral blood, collected on day 0 of AZD1222 vaccination.

CDR3 DNA sequence: TGTGCCAGCAGCTTAGTTCCCCTAGCGGGGGGGCGCCTTGTAGATACGCAGTATTTT. The encoded protein is CASSLVPLAGGRLVDTQYF. The chain has TRBV7-2 and TRBJ2-3, with 12 bases fitting TRBD2. This CDR3 has 19 amino acids. Per the germline V gene, CDR1 is SGHTA and CDR2 is FQGNSA. The V segment lost 1 base and the J segment 5 bases; nucleotides outside the gene matches: 13.